The clone carrying this TCR beta chain has just a few counts. The antigen is not known. The source of the sample is a study of T-cell memory formation after mild COVID-19. On the study more broadly: For the most part, TCR clusters were specific to one donor. Study-wide results and caveats: Whether day 37 second-wave clones are SARS-CoV-2-specific was not confirmed. The study found balanced CD4/CD8 in clones contracting day 15 to 85 and a CD4+ lean in later expanders.

From the 5' RACE reads, TCRdb called clonotypes with MiXCR, one entry per CDR3 protein. Here the sample spans roughly 110,000 distinct CDR3 sequences, about 15% being singletons. The V and J ends lost 5 bases and 4 bases respectively, with 23 bases between them. This CDR3 is built from 18 residues. Sequencing used PBMCs or a T cell subset sorted from them (not recorded which). The rearrangement uses TRBV12-3 or TRBV12-4 and TRBJ2-2; TRBD1 or TRBD2 may be the D gene (6 bases each). The TCR comes from a man younger than 35 who had mild COVID-19 (a few samples of this study predate the infection). Cell type and time point are not known. This chain's CDR3 is CASSEGGRWARGTGELFF. In DNA form, the CDR3 reads TGTGCCAGCAGTGAGGGGGGTCGGTGGGCACGGGGCACCGGGGAGCTGTTTTTT.